Below, 20 T cell receptor beta chains from the same sample are listed, as sequenced in a study of blood T cell repertoires in COVID-19. Only in-frame clones appear in the TCRdb table, and some are missing; sequencing was by immunoSEQ multiplex PCR. This table holds roughly 390,000 clones, roughly 85% found once. What was sequenced was peripheral blood. All receptors derive from a woman aged 18 to 35 with acute or convalescent COVID-19.

This sequence joins TRBV29-1 and TRBJ2-7, with 7 bases aligning to TRBD1. The length of the CDR3 is 17 residues. The germline V gene encodes CDR1 SQVTM and CDR2 ANQGSEA. V lost 7 bases and J lost 3; bases outside the gene matches: 21. CDR3 amino acids: CSGIRDSRHPRDYEQYF. The CDR3 region has the DNA TGCAGCGGGATCCGGGACAGTCGACATCCTCGCGACTACGAGCAGTACTTC.

The chain employs TRBV29-1 and TRBJ2-5; weak D call: TRBD1 (6 bases). Germline values: CDR1 SQVTM, CDR2 ANQGSEA. V shed 6 bases and J shed 3 bases, with 11 bases lying between them. This CDR3 has 12 amino acids. The CDR3 nucleotides are TGCAGCGTAAGGGACATAGAAGAGACCCAGTACTTC. It translates to CSVRDIEETQYF.

This clone was observed at least ten times. V and J are TRBV7-3 and TRBJ1-2, with a weak D call TRBD1 (6 bases). Trimming removed 2 bases from V and 2 bases from J, with 12 bases in between. This CDR3 has 15 amino acids. Germline V gene data show CDR1 as SGHTA and CDR2 as FQGTGA. For the CDR3, the DNA is TGTGCCAGCAGCTTACGGTCCAGGGGAAACTATGGCTACACCTTC. Translating it yields CASSLRSRGNYGYTF.

The chain couples TRBV10-1 to TRBJ2-3; 9 bases agree with TRBD2. The CDR3 loop spans 15 amino acids. Germline CDR1 and CDR2: WNHNN and SYGVQD (reference sequence). V lost 4 bases and J lost 1; bases outside the gene matches: 3. CDR3 in amino acids: CASSGTSEGTDTQYF. The CDR3 DNA reads TGCGCCAGCAGTGGGACTAGCGAAGGCACAGATACGCAGTATTTT.

This clone showed up just once. The chain is built from TRBV6-5 and TRBJ2-3; weak D call: TRBD2 (6 bases). V gave up 8 bases and J gave up 0 bases, with 12 bases separating them. Germline lookup yields CDR1 MNHEY and CDR2 SVGAGI. This CDR3 has 14 residues. CDR3 coding DNA: TGTGCCAGCTTACGGGGGTCTAGCACAGATACGCAGTATTTT. Residues: CASLRGSSTDTQYF.

The V call is TRBV6-6, the J call TRBJ1-3; 7 nucleotides align to TRBD1. CDR3 size: 16 residues. Germline trimming cut 5 bases from V and 2 bases from J; bases unmatched to any gene: 9. Germline values: CDR1 MNHNY, CDR2 SVGAGI (reference sequence). CDR3 protein: CASSLPDRAAGNTIYF. In nucleotides, the CDR3 is TGTGCCAGCAGTCTACCCGACAGGGCGGCTGGAAACACCATATATTTT.

This chain joins TRBV3-1 (or the pseudogene TRBV3-2) and TRBJ2-1, with D perhaps matching TRBD2 (5 bases). Germline loops: CDR1 LGHDT, CDR2 YNNKEL (reference sequence). V lost 4 bases and J lost 0, with 13 bases in between. The CDR3 covers 16 residues. Written as DNA, the CDR3 is TGTGCCAGCAGCCTCTCGGACTTAAGCTCCTACAATGAGCAGTTCTTC. Translation gives CASSLSDLSSYNEQFF.

J is TRBJ1-4 and V is TRBV28; 9 bases line up with TRBD1. V trimming: 5 bases; J trimming: 5 bases; junction bases outside the gene matches: 3. Germline loops: CDR1 MDHEN, CDR2 SYDVKM. The CDR3 length is 14 residues. In DNA form, the CDR3 reads TGTGCCAGCAGTGGGGGACAGGGAAATGAAAAACTGTTTTTT. Translation: CASSGGQGNEKLFF.

The V call is TRBV19, the J call TRBJ2-1; possibly TRBD2 for D (6 bases). Trimming cost V 6 bases and J 0 bases, with 12 bases left between them. The CDR3 has 15 residues. Per the germline V gene, CDR1 is LNHDA and CDR2 is SQIVND (reference sequence). The CDR3 DNA follows: TGTGCCAGTAGCCTAAGCGGGCTCTCCTACAATGAGCAGTTCTTC. Protein: CASSLSGLSYNEQFF.

CDR3 in amino acids: CASRAQAGGSSYNEQFF. As DNA, the CDR3 is TGTGCCAGCAGAGCCCAAGCGGGAGGAAGCTCCTACAATGAGCAGTTCTTC. The chain is built from TRBV27 and TRBJ2-1; 9 nucleotides line up with TRBD2. The trim removed 6 bases at V and 0 bases at J, leaving 9 bases unmatched. Germline CDR1 reads MNHEY; CDR2 reads SMNVEV (reference sequence). The CDR3 sequence is 17 residues long.

As concerns this clone: Other DNA sequences from this sample encode an identical CDR3 as well. The chain carries TRBV7-9 and TRBJ2-7; 7 nucleotides match TRBD1. Trimming cost V 5 bases and J 4 bases; bases outside gene matches: 5. The CDR3 extends over 13 amino acids. The germline CDR1 and CDR2 sequences are SEHNR and FQNEAQ (reference sequence). CDR3 loop: CASSPGQSYEQYF. The CDR3, as DNA: TGTGCCAGCAGCCCGGGACAGTCGTACGAGCAGTACTTC.

The chain carries TRBV28 and TRBJ2-2; D is uncertain. V was clipped by 8 bases and J by 5 bases, with 9 bases between them. CDR1 and CDR2 from the germline V gene are MDHEN and SYDVKM. This CDR3 region has 12 residues. The CDR3 DNA follows: TGTGCCAGCCGCACTGAGACCGGGGAGCTGTTTTTT. Protein product: CASRTETGELFF.

The rearrangement joins TRBV9 to TRBJ1-3; D possibly corresponds to TRBD1 (6 bases). Looked up from germline, CDR1 is SGDLS and CDR2 is YYNGEE. The V end was cut by 4 bases, the J end by 2 bases, with 13 bases between. The CDR3 is 15 residues long. The CDR3 coding sequence is TGTGCCAGCAGCATGAGAGGGGGAGCTGGAAACACCATATATTTT. This gives the protein CASSMRGGAGNTIYF.

This sequence joins TRBV5-1 and TRBJ1-4, with a tentative D call TRBD1 (5 bases). V shed 1 base and J shed 5 bases, with 12 bases lying between them. CDR3 length: 15 residues. Germline loops: CDR1 SGHRS, CDR2 YFSETQ. The CDR3 DNA follows: TGCGCCAGCAGCTTGCAACAGGCCGAAAATGAAAAACTGTTTTTT. It codes for CASSLQQAENEKLFF.

The genes are TRBV5-4 and TRBJ2-3; TRBD2 might be the D (5 bases). Germline loops: CDR1 SGHNT, CDR2 YYREEE (reference sequence). V dropped 0 bases and J dropped 1 base, with 12 bases sitting between them. There are 16 residues in the CDR3. The CDR3 nucleotides read TGTGCCAGCAGCTTGGTACCTTTCGGGGGCACAGATACGCAGTATTTT. The encoded protein is CASSLVPFGGTDTQYF.

The rearrangement joins TRBV13 to TRBJ2-7; D may be TRBD2 (6 bases). Germline V gives CDR1 PRHDT, CDR2 FYEKMQ (reference sequence). The CDR3 is made up of 14 amino acids. Trimming shortened V by 5 bases and J by 1 base, and 12 bases separated the two germline ends. The CDR3 DNA is TGTGCCAGCAGCCCCTTGGGGGGTTCCTACGAGCAGTACTTC. Protein sequence: CASSPLGGSYEQYF.

The V and J genes are TRBV2 and TRBJ1-3, with 7 bases that match TRBD1. Germline values: CDR1 SNHLY, CDR2 FYNNEI. This CDR3 has 16 residues. V shed 5 bases and J 0 bases; nucleotides not matched to a gene: 7. In DNA form, the CDR3 reads TGTGCCAGCAGTTTACAGGGGCGAAACTCTGGAAACACCATATATTTT. Amino acid sequence: CASSLQGRNSGNTIYF. Complete variable domain (other parts from reference TRBV2 and TRBJ1-3): EPEVTQTPSHQVTQMGQEVILRCVPISNHLYFYWYRQILGQKVEFLVSFYNNEISEKSEIFDDQFSVERPDGSNFTLKIRSTKLEDSAMYFCASSLQGRNSGNTIYFGEGSWLTVV.

Concerning this clone: The junction and the germline gene differ at one end; a read error may be behind it. The V call is TRBV25-1, the J call TRBJ1-1; TRBD1 aligns across 8 bases. Germline assignment: CDR1 MGHDK and CDR2 SYGVNS. The CDR3 is 12 residues long. In DNA, the CDR3 is TGTGCCAGCAGCACTAACAGGGGGTCGTGTATTTTT. Its protein is CASSTNRGSCIF. Full variable domain (rest looked up from reference TRBV25-1 and TRBJ1-1): EADIYQTPRYLVIGTGKKITLECSQTMGHDKMYWYQQDPGMELHLIHYSYGVNSTEKGDLSSESTVSRIRTEHFPLTLESARPSHTSQYLCASSTNRGSCIFGQGTRLTVV.

This clone was seen a handful of times. This chain connects TRBV6-1 to TRBJ1-3; D might be TRBD1 (6 bases). The CDR3 sequence is 17 residues long. Germline lookup yields CDR1 MNHNS and CDR2 SASEGT. Deletions cut 1 base from V and 0 bases from J, with 13 bases between. DNA of the CDR3: TGTGCCAGCAGTGAAGGGAGACAGGTCTTCTCTGGAAACACCATATATTTT. Its translation is CASSEGRQVFSGNTIYF.

This clone was recorded a few times. V gene TRBV15 combines with J gene TRBJ1-5, with D hard to call. The CDR3 totals 15 residues. Germline CDR1 is LNHNV and CDR2 is YYDKDF (reference sequence). The ends were cut back, 1 base at V and 5 bases at J, with 12 bases in the middle. The DNA of the CDR3 is TGTGCCACCAGCAGAGGTAGTAGAGTTGATCAGCCCCAGCATTTT. Translation: CATSRGSRVDQPQHF.